The 12 T cell receptor beta chains given below trace back to one sample, sequenced in a study of T-cell reconstitution after alpha-beta-depleted transplantation in children. Construction of the TCRbeta library involved unique molecular identifiers. TCRdb used MiXCR to reprocess the PCR reads, holding one entry per CDR3 protein. The sample comprises 330,000 or so distinct CDR3 sequences, roughly 9.1% of which are singletons, and 7% to 9.5% rests with the top ten. The specimen was PBMCs, collected before TCRalphabeta/CD19-depleted stem cell transplant. These TCRs come from a boy in the first two years of life with acute myeloid leukemia, due to receive a stem cell transplant.

At least ten counts were recorded for this clonotype. The V call is TRBV3-1, the J call TRBJ2-5; no firm D call. Germline CDR1 reads LGHDT; CDR2 reads YNNKEL (reference sequence). The CDR3 spans 14 residues. Trimming left V 0 bases short and J 7 bases short, with 12 bases between. The CDR3 region is CASSQDRSSGTQYF. The CDR3 DNA is TGTGCCAGCAGCCAAGATCGGTCGAGTGGGACCCAGTACTTC.

This clonotype was observed many times. This sequence joins TRBV12-3 or TRBV12-4 and TRBJ1-2; the D gene is possibly TRBD1 (5 bases). V lost 7 bases and J lost 4, with 10 bases in between. The CDR3 consists of 12 residues. This CDR3 is CASTLDSYGYTF. In DNA, the CDR3 is TGTGCCAGCACCCTCGACAGCTATGGCTACACCTTC.

This clonotype was counted many times. The V and J genes are TRBV12-3 or TRBV12-4 and TRBJ2-2; D unclear. The V end was cut by 0 bases, the J end by 5 bases, with 7 bases between. This CDR3 has 14 amino acids. As DNA, the CDR3 is TGTGCCAGCAGTTTAGCGCGATGGACCGGGGAGCTGTTTTTT. Amino acids: CASSLARWTGELFF.

The chain has TRBV6-1 and TRBJ1-1, with unresolved D. CDR1 and CDR2 (germline): MNHNS, SASEGT. The CDR3 covers 19 residues. V was shortened by 7 bases and J by 1 base, with 28 bases between the two germline ends. CDR3 nucleotides: TGTGCCAGCATCGCCAGGTCGAATTCCCGGGCGCCCCGGAACACTGAAGCTTTCTTT. Its translation: CASIARSNSRAPRNTEAFF.

The sample holds many counts of this clonotype. The chain combines TRBV29-1 with TRBJ2-5; 8 nucleotides line up with TRBD1. Germline V lookup: CDR1 SQVTM, CDR2 ANQGSEA. This CDR3 comprises 13 residues. The V and J ends lost 3 bases and 6 bases, in that order; junction bases with no gene match: 6. This CDR3 reads CSVDGRGLKTQYF. DNA for the CDR3: TGCAGCGTTGACGGCAGGGGGCTAAAGACCCAGTACTTC.

On this clonotype itself: A much bigger clone sits one base away, suggesting this may be a read error. Without the conserved terminal phenylalanine or tryptophan, this CDR3 likely stems from a read error. V gene TRBV7-9 combines with J gene TRBJ2-7; D is unresolved. V was clipped by 4 bases and J by 6 bases, with 19 bases between them. CDR3 size: 15 residues. Germline CDR1 and CDR2: SEHNR and FQNEAQ (reference sequence). The CDR3 loop is CASSSAWAPLGEQYS. The CDR3 DNA reads TGTGCCAGCAGCTCCGCTTGGGCTCCCCTTGGCGAGCAGTACTCC.

This clonotype has a count of ten or more. This chain joins TRBV20-1 and TRBJ2-2; D unclear. CDR1 and CDR2 (germline): DFQATT, SNEGSKA (reference sequence). V dropped 3 bases and J dropped 4 bases, with 12 bases sitting between them. The CDR3 has 14 amino acids. This CDR3 is CSASRAGTTGELFF. The CDR3 region has the DNA TGCAGTGCTAGTAGGGCAGGCACCACCGGGGAGCTGTTTTTT.

This clonotype was counted many times. The J gene is TRBJ2-7, the V gene TRBV28, with 8 bases matching TRBD1. Trimming at V came to 3 bases and at J to 4 bases, leaving 5 bases not matched to a gene. The CDR3 is 14 amino acids. Looked up from germline, CDR1 is MDHEN and CDR2 is SYDVKM. CDR3 sequence: CASSLWTGLYEQYF. The CDR3, as DNA: TGTGCCAGCAGTTTGTGGACAGGGTTATACGAGCAGTACTTC.

The chain's CDR3 is CASSPWDRNYNEQFF. CDR3 sequence (DNA): TGTGCCAGCAGTCCCTGGGACAGAAACTACAATGAGCAGTTCTTC. The chain combines TRBV27 with TRBJ2-1, with 7 nucleotides matching TRBD1. Per germline, CDR1 MNHEY and CDR2 SMNVEV (reference sequence). This CDR3 has 15 amino acids. V lost 5 bases and J lost 3; bases outside the gene matches: 7.

This clonotype was seen ten or more times. The chain employs TRBV6-2 or TRBV6-3 and TRBJ2-7; 8 bases line up with TRBD2. The CDR3 runs 16 residues. After removal of 6 bases from V and 0 bases from J, the junction contained 10 bases not matched to a gene. CDR1 and CDR2 from the germline V gene are MNHEY and SVGEGT. CDR3 DNA sequence: TGTGCCAGCAGGCAACTGAGCGGGAGATCCTCCTACGAGCAGTACTTC. This gives the protein CASRQLSGRSSYEQYF.

In this sample, this clonotype turned up many times. This chain links TRBV15 with TRBJ2-3; TRBD2 agrees at 8 bases. CDR3 size: 16 residues. Germline CDR1 is LNHNV and CDR2 is YYDKDF (reference sequence). V gave up 6 bases and J gave up 1 base; unmatched junction bases: 9. The DNA for the CDR3 is TGTGCCACCAGGAGCGTAGCGGGGTGGGGCACAGATACGCAGTATTTT. It encodes CATRSVAGWGTDTQYF.

The table lists this clonotype with many counts. The chain couples TRBV5-6 to TRBJ2-7; 11 nucleotides align to TRBD2. This CDR3 region has 15 residues. V shed 1 base, J shed 0 bases, and the junction held 0 bases outside the gene matches. Germline lookup yields CDR1 SGHDT and CDR2 YYEEEE. The CDR3, as DNA: TGTGCCAGCAGCTTGACTAGCGGGGGCTCCTACGAGCAGTACTTC. This encodes CASSLTSGGSYEQYF.